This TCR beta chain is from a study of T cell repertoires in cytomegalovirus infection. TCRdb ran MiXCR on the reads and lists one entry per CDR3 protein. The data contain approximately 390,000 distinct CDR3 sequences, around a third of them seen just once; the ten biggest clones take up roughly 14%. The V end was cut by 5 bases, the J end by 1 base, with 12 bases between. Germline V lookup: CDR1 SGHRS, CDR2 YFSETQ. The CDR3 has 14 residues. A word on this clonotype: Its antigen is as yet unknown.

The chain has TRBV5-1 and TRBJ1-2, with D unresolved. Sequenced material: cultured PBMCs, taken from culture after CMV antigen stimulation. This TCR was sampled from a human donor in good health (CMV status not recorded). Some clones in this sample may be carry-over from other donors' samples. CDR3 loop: CASRKAGDNYGYTF. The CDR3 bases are TGCGCCAGCAGAAAGGCAGGAGATAACTATGGCTACACCTTC.